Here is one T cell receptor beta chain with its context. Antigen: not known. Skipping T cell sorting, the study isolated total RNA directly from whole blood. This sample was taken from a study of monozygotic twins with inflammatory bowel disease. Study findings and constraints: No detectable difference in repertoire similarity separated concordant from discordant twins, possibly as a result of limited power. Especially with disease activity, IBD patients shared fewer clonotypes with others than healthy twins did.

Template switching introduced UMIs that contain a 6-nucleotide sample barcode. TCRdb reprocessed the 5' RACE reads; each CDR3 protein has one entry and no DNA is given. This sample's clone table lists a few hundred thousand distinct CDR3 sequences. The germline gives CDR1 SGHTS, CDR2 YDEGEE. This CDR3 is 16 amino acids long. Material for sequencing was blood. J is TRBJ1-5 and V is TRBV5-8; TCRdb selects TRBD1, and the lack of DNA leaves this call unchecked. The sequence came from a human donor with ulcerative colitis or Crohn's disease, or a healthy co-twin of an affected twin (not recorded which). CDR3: CASSLEATGYNQPQHF.